The rows below give T cell receptor beta chains drawn from one sample of a study of siplizumab effects on memory and regulatory T cells. Method: immunoSEQ multiplex PCR; TCRdb's copy keeps in-frame clones and lacks some. The sample has tens of thousands of clones, 96% seen once. Specimen: naive CD8+ T cells sorted from blood. The origin of the receptors is a human donor in good health. Both conserved end residues are part of each CDR3. The D gene is left open where the match is weak. The size of a clone is reported for some rows only, either as once, few or many, or as a class for expanded clones.

V gene,J gene,clone size,D gene,CDR3 protein,CDR3 DNA
TRBV4-3,TRBJ2-2,once,.,CASSQDWRSNTGELFF,TGCGCCAGCAGCCAAGATTGGAGGTCTAACACCGGGGAGCTGTTTTTT
TRBV9,TRBJ2-7,.,.,CASSVEDSSYEQYF,TGTGCCAGCAGCGTAGAGGACAGTTCCTACGAGCAGTACTTC
TRBV9,TRBJ2-3,.,.,CASSFYLAAGITDTQYF,TGTGCCAGCAGCTTCTACCTGGCGGCGGGTATCACAGATACGCAGTATTTT
TRBV5-6,TRBJ2-5,.,TRBD1,CASSDSGGYPQETQYF,TGTGCCAGCAGCGACTCAGGGGGATATCCACAAGAGACCCAGTACTTC
TRBV19,TRBJ1-5,once,.,CASREWAEISPQHF,TGTGCCAGTAGGGAGTGGGCAGAAATCAGCCCCCAGCATTTT
TRBV5-6,TRBJ2-7,.,.,CASSAPSRGYEQYF,TGTGCCAGCAGCGCGCCTAGTCGGGGATACGAGCAGTACTTC
TRBV6-5,TRBJ2-2,.,.,CASSYYRVATGELFF,TGTGCCAGCAGTTATTACAGGGTAGCCACCGGGGAGCTGTTTTTT
TRBV28,TRBJ1-1,.,.,CASSLSLNTEAFF,TGTGCCAGCAGTTTATCACTGAACACTGAAGCTTTCTTT
TRBV14,TRBJ1-3,.,.,CASSQDLSGNTIYF,TGTGCCAGCAGCCAAGATCTATCTGGAAACACCATATATTTT
TRBV9,TRBJ2-3,.,.,CASSETTLTNRFPTDTQYF,TGTGCCAGCAGCGAGACCACCCTGACTAACAGATTTCCCACAGATACGCAGTATTTT
TRBV30,TRBJ1-3,.,.,CACGAEIYSGNTIYF,TGTGCCTGTGGGGCAGAAATTTACTCTGGAAACACCATATATTTT
TRBV6-5,TRBJ1-5,.,.,CASSSGLQPQHF,TGTGCCAGCAGCTCCGGACTTCAGCCCCAGCATTTT
TRBV6-5,TRBJ2-1,.,.,CASSYGGYNEQFF,TGTGCCAGCAGTTACGGGGGTTACAATGAGCAGTTCTTC
TRBV9,TRBJ2-3,.,.,CASSVEAGAYTDTQYF,TGTGCCAGCTCGGTTGAGGCGGGGGCATACACAGATACGCAGTATTTT
TRBV7-9,TRBJ2-7,.,.,CASSASSYEQYF,TGTGCCAGCAGCGCTAGCTCCTACGAGCAGTACTTC
TRBV1,TRBJ1-2,.,.,CTSTSTAQNPGPMGVYGYTF,TGCACCAGCACCTCTACCGCACAGAACCCGGGTCCAATGGGGGTTTATGGCTACACCTTC
TRBV28,TRBJ2-5,.,.,CASTPSGKETQYF,TGTGCCAGCACTCCTTCGGGTAAAGAGACCCAGTACTTC
TRBV27,TRBJ2-7,.,TRBD1,CASSPVPGQGYHEQYF,TGTGCCAGCAGTCCAGTCCCGGGACAGGGTTACCACGAGCAGTACTTC
TRBV5-6,TRBJ2-7,.,.,CASSLLGIQDYEQYF,TGTGCCAGCAGCCTTCTAGGAATCCAGGACTACGAGCAGTACTTC
TRBV27,TRBJ1-5,.,.,CASSYRADNQPQHF,TGTGCCAGCAGTTACAGGGCAGACAATCAGCCCCAGCATTTT
TRBV4-2,TRBJ1-1,.,.,CASSQEAGMNTEAFF,TGTGCCAGCAGCCAAGAGGCAGGGATGAACACTGAAGCTTTCTTT
TRBV4-1,TRBJ1-2,.,TRBD1,CASSIPGTGGAHGYTF,TGCGCCAGCAGCATCCCCGGGACAGGGGGCGCACACGGCTACACCTTC